Listed below are T cell receptor beta chains from one sample, sequenced in a study of blood T cell repertoires in COVID-19. TCRdb's table, derived via immunoSEQ multiplex PCR, lists solely in-frame clones and lacks some. The sample includes about 60,000 clones, around nine tenths of them seen just once. Material for sequencing was peripheral blood. These receptors were collected from an older man with acute or convalescent COVID-19. The CDR3 runs from the conserved cysteine through the conserved F or W. The D gene is left open where the match is weak. Part of the rows lack a size; the others show once, few, many or a class for expanded clones.

length	size	V	J	D	DNA	CDR3
12	.	TRBV9	TRBJ1-1	.	TGTGCCAGCAGCGTATTTGGCAGAGAAGCTTTCTTT	CASSVFGREAFF
13	.	TRBV6-5	TRBJ2-7	TRBD1	TGTGCCAGCAGCGACAGGGTGCGGTCCGAGCAGTACTTC	CASSDRVRSEQYF
14	.	TRBV7-2	TRBJ2-3	TRBD1	TGTGCCAGCAGCTTAATATCAGGGGGAGATACGCAGTATTTT	CASSLISGGDTQYF
14	.	TRBV7-2	TRBJ1-1	TRBD1	TGTGCCAGCAGCTCACAGGGGAAAGGGACTGAAGCTTTCTTT	CASSSQGKGTEAFF
14	.	TRBV5-1	TRBJ1-2	TRBD1	TGCGCCAGCAGCATACAGGACAGGGATGATGGCTACACCTTC	CASSIQDRDDGYTF
13	.	TRBV10-2	TRBJ2-7	.	TGCGCCAGCGGGTGGACAAGGGGATACGAGCAGTACTTC	CASGWTRGYEQYF
13	once	TRBV5-5	TRBJ1-2	.	TGTGCCAGCAGCTTGTATGGGGGCTGGGGCTACACCTTC	CASSLYGGWGYTF
14	.	TRBV25-1	TRBJ2-1	.	TGTGCCAGCAGTGAATATTACAGGCCCAATGAGCAGTTCTTC	CASSEYYRPNEQFF
15	.	TRBV4-1	TRBJ2-2	.	TGCGCCAGCAGCCACCCTAGGCAGTTGACCGGGGAGCTGTTTTTT	CASSHPRQLTGELFF
16	.	TRBV7-9	TRBJ1-1	TRBD1	TGTGCCAGCAGCCCGACCTCGACAGGGGTTAACACTGAAGCTTTCTTT	CASSPTSTGVNTEAFF
14	.	TRBV5-4	TRBJ1-2	TRBD1	TGTGCCAGCAGCCACCGGGACAGGGATCACGGCTACACCTTC	CASSHRDRDHGYTF
12	.	TRBV30	TRBJ1-1	TRBD1	TGTGCCTGGAGCAGGCAGGGGGCGGGAGCTTTCTTT	CAWSRQGAGAFF